This TCR beta chain was found in a study of T-cell reconstitution after alpha-beta-depleted transplantation in children. The length of the CDR3 is 13 residues. Germline CDR1 and CDR2: SGHDN and FVKESK. The ends were cut back, 2 bases at V and 6 bases at J, with 9 bases in the middle. Unique molecular identifiers were used in preparing the TCRbeta library. TCRdb used MiXCR to reprocess the PCR reads, holding one entry per CDR3 protein. The data show approximately 240,000 distinct CDR3 sequences, under 9.5% seen once. The starting material was PBMCs from the stem cell graft donor, obtained from the stem cell graft. The V call is TRBV14, the J call TRBJ2-3; D assignment may be TRBD1 or TRBD2 (5 bases each). The receptor was derived from a human donor who donated a stem cell graft to a child with acute lymphoblastic leukemia. The CDR3 sequence: CASSQSGTDTQYF. Here the CDR3 DNA reads TGTGCCAGCAGCCAATCCGGGACCGATACGCAGTATTTT.